One T cell receptor beta chain is described in this entry. Its matching antigen is unknown. The CDR3 covers 14 residues. Germline V gene lookup returns CDR1 GTSNPN and CDR2 SVGIG (reference sequence). V was clipped by 3 bases and J by 0 bases, with 9 bases between them. Original handling: Because ImmunoSEQ provided only junction sequences with no quality scores, the filtering differed. Clones were read by immunoSEQ multiplex PCR, and TCRdb kept only the in-frame ones, dropping some. V, J and clone size were drawn from that table, and D and trimming were deduced from the DNA. This table holds about 2 million clones, 85% to 95% found once. This entry comes from a study of shared clonotypes between healthy human individuals. Study-level points and caveats: Naive CD4 clonotype sharing across a handful of donors was approximately 5%.

The chain carries TRBV30 and TRBJ2-1, with D possibly being TRBD2 (5 bases). This clonotype originated in a man younger than 30 in good health. Sample: naive CD4+ T cells sorted from blood. Subset given: CD45RA+ positively selected. The CDR3 DNA reads TGTGCCTGGAGGACGGGGAGCTCCTACAATGAGCAGTTCTTC. This gives the protein CAWRTGSSYNEQFF.